This T cell receptor (beta chain) was obtained from a study of early T cells in non-severe SARS-CoV-2 infection. Overall study findings and caveats: Private and CD4 specificities were missed by VDJdb matching, which favored anti-spike CD8 responses.

For this clonotype: Its cognate antigen is unknown.

Germline V gene data show CDR1 as SNHLY and CDR2 as FYNNEI. The CDR3 runs to 13 residues. V dropped 10 bases and J dropped 0 bases, with 13 bases sitting between them. Unique molecular identifiers were added to individual cDNA molecules. TCRdb re-derived calls from the 5' RACE reads in MiXCR, one entry per CDR3 protein. The table shows about 20,000 distinct CDR3 sequences, with about 3.8% occurring only once. This TCR was sampled from an adult who was a healthcare worker with PCR-confirmed SARS-CoV-2 infection or an uninfected control (not recorded which). The chain has TRBV2 and TRBJ2-7; D is possibly TRBD1 (6 bases). Material for sequencing was whole blood. DNA of the CDR3: TGTGCCACCACCCCGACAGGCTCCTACGAGCAGTACTTC. It encodes CATTPTGSYEQYF.